These 30 T cell receptor beta chains originate from one sample sequenced in a study of identical twins. Each CDR3 protein is one row after TCRdb ran MiXCR on the 5' RACE reads. This sample carries fewer than 500,000 distinct CDR3 sequences, approximately 25% of them seen once, and the ten largest clones take roughly 2.8%. These data were also filed under a second study, of T cells expressing NK-cell markers.

Sequenced input: CD4+ T cells sorted from blood. Receptors were obtained from a woman between 18 and 29 years old in good health.

The J gene is TRBJ1-5, the V gene TRBV5-1; 8 bases are shared with TRBD1. Germline CDR1 reads SGHRS; CDR2 reads YFSETQ. Trimming removed 7 bases from V and 6 bases from J; junction bases left unmatched: 15. This CDR3 region has 16 residues. CDR3 DNA: TGCGCCAGCCCAAGTTTTGACAGGGGACGGATTCAGCCCCAGCATTTT. It yields the protein CASPSFDRGRIQPQHF.

V is TRBV5-1 and J is TRBJ2-1; D remains unclear. From germline, CDR1 is SGHRS and CDR2 YFSETQ. CDR3 length: 13 amino acids. The ends were cut back, 4 bases at V and 10 bases at J, with 15 bases in the middle. CDR3 sequence (DNA): TGCGCCAGCAGCGAATCGCCCGGCGAGGAGCAGTTCTTC. Protein: CASSESPGEEQFF.

In its sample, this clonotype was seen a few times. The rearrangement links TRBV29-1 to TRBJ2-2; D uncertain. The CDR3 extends over 11 amino acids. V gave up 2 bases and J gave up 8 bases, with 6 bases separating them. Per germline, CDR1 SQVTM and CDR2 ANQGSEA. CDR3 coding DNA: TGCAGCGTTGAAAGGTTGGGGGAGCTGTTTTTT. Protein product: CSVERLGELFF.

The CDR3 DNA is TGCAGTGCTAACGCCAGGGTTGGGGAAAACATTCAGTACTTC. It translates to CSANARVGENIQYF. The J gene is TRBJ2-4, the V gene TRBV20-1; D is possibly TRBD1 (5 bases). The ends were cut back, 4 bases at V and 5 bases at J, with 15 bases in the middle. The CDR3 is made up of 14 amino acids. Germline CDR1 DFQATT, CDR2 SNEGSKA (reference sequence).

This rearrangement joins TRBV20-1 to TRBJ2-7; possible D gene TRBD1, 6 bases. Trimming stripped 6 bases from V and 0 bases from J, with 9 bases between. CDR3 length: 12 amino acids. In germline, CDR1 is DFQATT, CDR2 SNEGSKA (reference sequence). CDR3 in DNA: TGCAGTGCGGACAGTCTCTCCTACGAGCAGTACTTC. Its protein is CSADSLSYEQYF.

The CDR3 DNA reads TGTGCCAGCAGTAGAAGGGTCGAGGGTGGTACTTACGAGCAGTACTTC. Amino acids: CASSRRVEGGTYEQYF. The chain carries TRBV6-1 and TRBJ2-7; D may be TRBD2 (5 bases). Germline V gives CDR1 MNHNS, CDR2 SASEGT. The CDR3 is made up of 16 amino acids. V lost 5 bases and J lost 4, with 21 bases in between.

This clonotype was counted a few times. CDR3 region: CASSQQGEQYF. The DNA for the CDR3 is TGCGCCAGCAGCCAGCAGGGCGAGCAGTACTTC. The V and J genes are TRBV5-1 and TRBJ2-7; TRBD1 is a possible D gene (5 bases). The CDR3 is 11 residues long. Per the germline V gene, CDR1 is SGHRS and CDR2 is YFSETQ. V lost 4 bases to trimming and J lost 6 bases, with 8 bases between them. Based on the CDR3 plus reference TRBV5-1 and TRBJ2-7, the full variable domain is KAGVTQTPRYLIKTRGQQVTLSCSPISGHRSVSWYQQTPGQGLQFLFEYFSETQRNKGNFPGRFSGRQFSNSRSEMNVSTLELGDSALYLCASSQQGEQYFGPGTRLTVT.

This clonotype was seen a handful of times. V is TRBV6-2 or TRBV6-3 and J is TRBJ2-7, with 7 bases lining up with TRBD2. Per the germline V gene, CDR1 is MNHEY and CDR2 is SVGEGT. The CDR3 has 16 amino acids. With V trimmed by 0 bases and J by 6 bases, 11 bases remained unmatched. This chain's CDR3 is CASSYSRQRGRVEQYF. Written as DNA, the CDR3 is TGTGCCAGCAGTTACTCGCGGCAGCGGGGAAGAGTCGAGCAGTACTTC.

J is TRBJ2-1 and V is TRBV6-2 or TRBV6-3; 8 bases match TRBD2. Germline CDR1 reads MNHEY; CDR2 reads SVGEGT. The CDR3 loop spans 18 amino acids. V shed 6 bases and J 4 bases; nucleotides not matched to a gene: 17. The CDR3 protein is CASRAGTSNIPRYNEQFF. In DNA, the CDR3 is TGTGCCAGCAGAGCCGGGACTAGTAATATTCCGCGGTACAATGAGCAGTTCTTC.

The rearrangement joins TRBV11-2 to TRBJ2-3, with 10 bases identical to TRBD2. Unmatched junction bases numbered 9, after V lost 4 bases and J lost 2 bases. The CDR3 consists of 17 residues. Germline CDR1 reads SGHAT; CDR2 reads FQNNGV. This chain's CDR3 is CASSSSLSGRVTDTQYF. The CDR3 DNA sequence: TGTGCCAGCAGCTCCTCTTTAAGCGGGAGGGTCACAGATACGCAGTATTTT.

This clonotype was counted between two and nine times. The chain has TRBV10-3 and TRBJ1-2, with no clear D. In germline, CDR1 is ENHRY, CDR2 SYGVKD. The CDR3 runs to 13 residues. V dropped 4 bases and J dropped 3 bases, with 9 bases sitting between them. The CDR3 coding sequence is TGTGCCATCAGTGGTTGGGGAGACTATGGCTACACCTTC. Translated: CAISGWGDYGYTF.

V usage is TRBV10-3 and J usage is TRBJ2-1; D not certain. Trimming removed 2 bases from V and 10 bases from J, with 12 bases in between. The CDR3 is 13 amino acids. Germline values: CDR1 ENHRY, CDR2 SYGVKD. CDR3 region: CAISEPEGREQFF. DNA for the CDR3: TGTGCCATCAGTGAGCCAGAAGGGCGGGAGCAGTTCTTC.

The chain uses TRBV30 and TRBJ2-1; TRBD2 aligns across 15 bases. Germline CDR1 and CDR2: GTSNPN and SVGIG (reference sequence). V shed 5 bases, J shed 5 bases, and the junction held 7 bases outside the gene matches. This CDR3 spans 16 amino acids. This chain's CDR3 is CAWSGTSGRWNNEQFF. The DNA for the CDR3 is TGTGCCTGGTCCGGGACTAGCGGGAGGTGGAACAATGAGCAGTTCTTC.

DNA for the CDR3: TGTGCCAGCAGTTTAGTAGGGGGCGGATTCTACTACGAGCAGTACTTC. Its translation is CASSLVGGGFYYEQYF. The rearrangement joins TRBV12-3 or TRBV12-4 to TRBJ2-7; 7 nucleotides match TRBD1. The V and J ends lost 1 base and 3 bases, in that order; junction bases with no gene match: 9. The CDR3 is 16 residues long.

This clonotype showed up just a few times. The V gene is TRBV29-1, the J gene TRBJ1-1, with D possibly TRBD1 on 5 matching bases. CDR3 length: 13 amino acids. V lost 2 bases to trimming and J lost 0 bases, with 7 bases between them. The germline V gene has CDR1 SQVTM and CDR2 ANQGSEA. CDR3 coding DNA: TGCAGCGTTGAAACCAGGGTGAACACTGAAGCTTTCTTT. The encoded protein is CSVETRVNTEAFF.

This clonotype was recorded many times. CDR3 coding DNA: TGTGCCAGCAGCTGGATGGGTACAGGGAGCAATCAGCCCCAGCATTTT. Encoded protein: CASSWMGTGSNQPQHF. The chain recombines TRBV5-5 with TRBJ1-5, with D tentatively TRBD1 (6 bases). Germline V lookup: CDR1 SGHKS, CDR2 YYEKEE (reference sequence). V gave up 3 bases and J gave up 1 base, with 14 bases separating them. CDR3 size: 16 residues.

This clonotype was picked up a small number of times. The V gene is TRBV20-1, the J gene TRBJ2-5; 7 nucleotides align to TRBD2. The CDR3 runs to 14 residues. CDR1 is DFQATT, CDR2 SNEGSKA, per germline (reference sequence). Trimming at V came to 5 bases and at J to 2 bases, leaving 8 bases not matched to a gene. The CDR3 loop reads CSASGGVTQETQYF. The CDR3 DNA sequence: TGCAGTGCTTCTGGGGGGGTGACACAAGAGACCCAGTACTTC.

This clonotype came up a few times. This sequence joins TRBV12-3 or TRBV12-4 and TRBJ1-1; D uncertain. The CDR3 is made up of 14 amino acids. Between the trimmed V and J ends, which lost 3 bases and 2 bases, there was a span of 10 bases. CDR3 sequence: CASSFTNSNTEAFF. In DNA, the CDR3 is TGTGCCAGCAGTTTTACCAATTCCAACACTGAAGCTTTCTTT.

This clonotype has a handful of counts. CDR3 residues: CASSLVGGAGGYTF. The CDR3 bases are TGTGCCAGCAGTTTAGTAGGGGGGGCAGGTGGCTACACCTTC. The chain combines TRBV12-3 or TRBV12-4 with TRBJ1-2, with D possibly being TRBD1 (6 bases). The CDR3 runs 14 residues. V was clipped by 1 base and J by 7 bases, with 13 bases between them.

In its sample, this clonotype was seen a few times. This chain connects TRBV21-1 to TRBJ2-1; TRBD1, the table's D call, was not compared with the DNA. TRBV21-1 counts as a pseudogene. The CDR3 is made up of 16 amino acids. CDR3 sequence (DNA): TGTGCCAGCAGCCTTGGATGGGACAGGGGCTACAATGAGCAGTTCTTC. It codes for CASSLGWDRGYNEQFF.

This clonotype is a singleton in its sample. V and J are TRBV29-1 and TRBJ2-1; tentative D call: TRBD2 (6 bases). Germline lookup yields CDR1 SQVTM and CDR2 ANQGSEA. This CDR3 spans 19 amino acids. Deletions cut 5 bases from V and 0 bases from J, with 26 bases between. DNA of the CDR3: TGCAGCGTTTCCAAAAGGGGCCGTAGCGGTCCAAGCTCCTACAATGAGCAGTTCTTC. It specifies CSVSKRGRSGPSSYNEQFF.

The gene calls are TRBV7-3 and TRBJ2-4; D remains unclear. Germline V gene data show CDR1 as SGHTA and CDR2 as FQGTGA. Trimming shortened V by 0 bases and J by 0 bases, and 6 bases separated the two germline ends. The CDR3 length is 15 residues. Written as DNA, the CDR3 is TGTGCCAGCAGCTTAACGCAGGCAGCCAAAAACATTCAGTACTTC. Its protein product is CASSLTQAAKNIQYF.

There are a few counts of this clonotype. The J gene is TRBJ1-2, the V gene TRBV10-2; unclear D gene. Germline V CDR1 and CDR2: WSHSY, SAAADI. The CDR3 consists of 12 residues. The V end was cut by 5 bases, the J end by 7 bases, with 11 bases between. The CDR3 nucleotides read TGCGCCAGCAGTAGCTACCGGGGTGGCTACACCTTC. This sequence encodes CASSSYRGGYTF.

Only a few counts were recorded for this clonotype. The chain joins TRBV10-3 to TRBJ2-3; 14 bases are a match to TRBD2. The ends lost 5 bases at V and 2 bases at J; junction bases unmatched: 12. The CDR3 runs 19 residues. The germline gives CDR1 ENHRY, CDR2 SYGVKD. CDR3 sequence (DNA): TGTGCCATCAGTCCCCGGGCGGGACTAGCGGGGGTCCTCACAGATACGCAGTATTTT. Translation: CAISPRAGLAGVLTDTQYF.

The chain employs TRBV20-1 and TRBJ2-1, with TRBD1 as a possible D gene (6 bases). Germline V gives CDR1 DFQATT, CDR2 SNEGSKA (reference sequence). Trimming shortened V by 1 base and J by 9 bases, and 16 bases separated the two germline ends. This CDR3 has 14 residues. The CDR3 spells CSARGRMGAGEQFF. The CDR3 bases are TGCAGTGCTAGAGGTCGTATGGGGGCGGGTGAGCAGTTCTTC.

The CDR3 DNA sequence: TGTGCCAGCAGTCCGGACAGGGGAGGTCTGAAACTGTTTTTT. Protein: CASSPDRGGLKLFF. V usage is TRBV12-3 or TRBV12-4 and J usage is TRBJ1-4; 9 bases fit TRBD1. This CDR3 spans 14 amino acids. Trimming cost V 5 bases and J 11 bases; bases outside gene matches: 9.

This clonotype was counted between two and nine times. The V gene is TRBV10-3, the J gene TRBJ2-7, with 7 bases lining up with TRBD1. This CDR3 spans 13 amino acids. Germline V gives CDR1 ENHRY, CDR2 SYGVKD. Unmatched junction bases numbered 8, after V lost 7 bases and J lost 5 bases. CDR3 in DNA: TGTGCCATCACCACTACAGGGGTTAACGAGCAGTACTTC. It translates to CAITTTGVNEQYF.

The chain uses TRBV20-1 and TRBJ2-1, with D possibly being TRBD1 (6 bases). Germline V lookup: CDR1 DFQATT, CDR2 SNEGSKA (reference sequence). V lost 6 bases and J 6 bases, leaving 18 bases between the germline ends. The CDR3 runs 14 residues. Here the CDR3 DNA reads TGCAGTGCCGCCTACAGGGCCATGGGCAATGAGCAGTTCTTC. Residues: CSAAYRAMGNEQFF.

J is TRBJ2-7 and V is TRBV10-3; perhaps D is TRBD1 or TRBD2 (5 bases each). CDR3 size: 15 residues. The V end was cut by 6 bases, the J end by 6 bases, with 21 bases between. Per germline, CDR1 ENHRY and CDR2 SYGVKD. This chain's CDR3 is CAIRNTGTKLFEQYF. The CDR3 nucleotides read TGTGCCATCAGAAACACTGGGACCAAATTATTCGAGCAGTACTTC.

This clonotype showed up just a few times. The CDR3 reads CASSFGDWTEAFF. The CDR3 DNA sequence: TGCGCCAGCAGCTTCGGGGATTGGACTGAAGCTTTCTTT. The J gene is TRBJ1-1, the V gene TRBV5-1; no clear D. Germline CDR1 and CDR2: SGHRS and YFSETQ. This CDR3 spans 13 amino acids. V was cut by 2 bases and J by 5 bases, with 10 bases left in between. Filled out from reference TRBV5-1 and TRBJ1-1, the complete variable domain reads KAGVTQTPRYLIKTRGQQVTLSCSPISGHRSVSWYQQTPGQGLQFLFEYFSETQRNKGNFPGRFSGRQFSNSRSEMNVSTLELGDSALYLCASSFGDWTEAFFGQGTRLTVV.